This is a list of T cell receptor beta chains from one sample in a study of T cell repertoires in cytomegalovirus infection. Their target antigens are unknown. TCRdb re-analysed the reads in MiXCR, keeping a single row per CDR3 protein. The sample holds about a million distinct CDR3 sequences, roughly 30% seen once. The material was cultured CD8+ T cells from PBMCs, obtained from culture after CMV antigen stimulation. The receptor set was obtained from a human donor in good health (CMV status not recorded). Some clones in this sample may be carry-over from other donors' samples. CDR3s include the opening cysteine and the closing phenylalanine or tryptophan. The D gene is left open where the match is weak. Some rows mark clone size as missing; the rest say once, few, many or name a class of expanded clone.

-	few	TRBV7-6	TRBJ1-2	TGTGCCAGCAGCTTAGTCGGGGTGGGCTATGGCTACACCTTC	CASSLVGVGYGYTF
TRBD1	-	TRBV27	TRBJ1-4	TGTGCCAGCAGTCCCGGACAGGAAAGGGAAAAACTGTTTTTT	CASSPGQEREKLFF
TRBD2	-	TRBV6-1	TRBJ2-3	TGTGCCAGCAGTGCTCTAGCGGGGGGCTTTAGCACAGATACGCAGTATTTT	CASSALAGGFSTDTQYF
TRBD2	once	TRBV4-3	TRBJ2-6	TGCGCCAGCAGTTTGACTAGCGGGGTAAATGGGGCCAACGTCCTGACTTTC	CASSLTSGVNGANVLTF
-	-	TRBV4-1	TRBJ1-3	TGCACCAGCAGCCAGGACAGCGTCTCTGGAAACACCATATATTTT	CTSSQDSVSGNTIYF
TRBD1	few	TRBV19	TRBJ2-3	TGTGCCAGTAGTACTCCGGGACAGGAACACCCTGGGGATACGCAGTATTTT	CASSTPGQEHPGDTQYF
-	-	TRBV20-1	TRBJ2-5	TGCAGTGCCCCGGCCCAAAACCAAGAGACCCAGTACTTC	CSAPAQNQETQYF
TRBD1	many	TRBV7-2	TRBJ2-2	TGTGCCAGCAGCTTAAACGGACAGGCGAACACCGGGGAGCTGTTTTTT	CASSLNGQANTGELFF
-	few	TRBV18	TRBJ1-5	TGTGCCAGCTCACCAGAGGGGATGCAGCCCCAGCATTTT	CASSPEGMQPQHF
-	-	TRBV10-3	TRBJ2-2	TGTGCCATCAGTGACCTTAATGGGGCGCCCGGGGAGCTGTTTTTT	CAISDLNGAPGELFF
-	-	TRBV6-8	TRBJ2-5	TGTGCCAGCAGTTCCCCACTTTTTACAGGGCAAGAGACCCAGTACTTC	CASSSPLFTGQETQYF
-	few	TRBV10-3	TRBJ1-2	TGTGCCATCAGTGAGTCGACCCTGGCCACCTATGGCTACACCTTC	CAISESTLATYGYTF
-	-	TRBV4-2	TRBJ1-1	TGTGCCAGCAGCCCCGGGACCCTAGAAGCTTTCTTT	CASSPGTLEAFF
-	many	TRBV7-9	TRBJ1-1	TGTGCCAGCAAAGGAGGGAACACTGAAGCTTTCTTT	CASKGGNTEAFF
-	-	TRBV12-5	TRBJ1-1	TGTGCTAGTGGTTTGGGAGACGTGACTGAAGCTTTCTTT	CASGLGDVTEAFF
TRBD1	once	TRBV4-1	TRBJ2-1	TGCGCCAGCAGCCAAGATGGAGCAGGGGGCGTCGGGCGCGAGTTCTTC	CASSQDGAGGVGREFF
TRBD2	-	TRBV13	TRBJ2-7	TGTGCCAGCAGCTTAGGCCGGAGCGGGGGGGCGTATTACGAGCAGTACTTC	CASSLGRSGGAYYEQYF
-	-	TRBV4-1	TRBJ1-5	TGCGCCAGCAGCCAAGATGCCCCACAGGGAAGCAATCAGCCCCAGCATTTT	CASSQDAPQGSNQPQHF
-	few	TRBV19	TRBJ1-2	TGTGCCACGACGCTTGAAGGGGCGCGTGGCTACACCTTC	CATTLEGARGYTF
-	-	TRBV6-6	TRBJ1-5	TGTGCCAGCAGCCTAAGGGGGTACAGGGTAAAGCATTTT	CASSLRGYRVKHF
-	-	TRBV19	TRBJ1-5	TGTGCCAGTACCCTTTCGGGAGGGGCCTACAATCAGCCCCAGCATTTT	CASTLSGGAYNQPQHF
-	-	TRBV5-8	TRBJ1-5	TGTGCCAGCGATCCTACAGGGTGGGATCAGCCCCAGCATTTT	CASDPTGWDQPQHF
-	few	TRBV6-5	TRBJ2-1	TGTGCCAGCAGCTTTGGCCGGGGGGCCACAGGTGAGCAGTTCTTC	CASSFGRGATGEQFF
-	-	TRBV6-2/TRBV6-3	TRBJ1-1	TGTGCCAGCAGTTATTATCCAGGGAAGTACCCTGAAGCTTTCTTT	CASSYYPGKYPEAFF
-	-	TRBV6-5	TRBJ2-2	TGTGCCAGCAGTAGGCAGCGGTGGGGTGGGGAGCTGTTTTTT	CASSRQRWGGELFF
-	-	TRBV28	TRBJ1-5	TGTGCCAGCAGGGACTCGCCCAGGTCAGATCAGCCCCAGCATTTT	CASRDSPRSDQPQHF